This TCR beta chain was sequenced for a study of T cells in Graves' hyperthyroidism and ophthalmopathy (dated by TCRdb to between 2019 and 2020). Regarding the research as a whole: Peripheral blood was collected at initial diagnosis, before any treatment. Thyroid tissue and blood T-cell repertoires from about 6 Graves' hyperthyroidism patients were also compared in the study. The 100 discovery patients were randomly split 7:3 into training and test sets. TCR V-J signatures able to tell the groups apart were searched for in a discovery cohort of 90 to 100 patients, of whom over 40 had Graves' ophthalmopathy and around 57 had stable Graves' hyperthyroidism. Once sampling was done, hyperthyroidism patients were given methimazole at a starting dose of 30 mg daily, whereas ophthalmopathy patients were given high-dose intravenous methylprednisolone. Prospective prediction of ophthalmopathy was tested in an independent validation cohort consisting of some 19 hyperthyroidism patients and some 16 patients who later progressed to ophthalmopathy. TCR Vbeta CDR3 sequencing of some 140 peripheral blood samples (roughly 43 ophthalmopathy, about 75 hyperthyroidism and roughly 17 progressor patients) is reported in the paper. Here is what the overall study found, with its caveats: In validation, the model predicted progression to ophthalmopathy a median of 6.5 months before onset, with roughly 71% sensitivity and 72.22% specificity. Sample size was not statistically predetermined, and blinding of investigators to group allocation was not performed. Most expanded thyroid clonotypes (frequency above 0.001) were also detected in blood, suggesting blood repertoires may reflect thyroid immune responses. A model built on a 13 V-J signature distinguished ophthalmopathy from stable hyperthyroidism, reaching roughly 88% sensitivity and 81.08% specificity in cross-validation and 80%/75% in testing.

The cysteine opens and the phenylalanine closes a CDR3 of 13 amino acids. The retained sequence is limited to the CDR3, 39 bases, with the frame set at the first base. Per the germline V gene (reference sequence), DFQATT is the CDR1 and SNEGSKA is the CDR2. Amplification of TCR beta CDR3 regions was carried out from RNA transcripts. For the first round of RT-PCR on the TCR CDR3, the HTBI primer set was used together with the Qiagen OneStep RT-PCR kit. The libraries were constructed in a second round of multiplex PCR and then size-selected and purified. The libraries were sequenced on an Illumina HiSeq2000 using paired-end 100 bp reads. As for the original processing: SOAPnuke was used to process the raw data, with reads discarded if the reads contained adapters or uncalled bases, had a mean Phred below 15, or lacked an exact constant-primer or identifier match. COPE v1.2.5 was used to merge the high-quality paired reads, and each unique nucleotide sequence was defined as a clonotype. MiTCR v1.1 was used to align the clonotypes against IMGT TRBV, TRBD and TRBJ reference segments. The analysis was restricted to V-J combinations with a frequency above 0.0001, which together covered 99% to 99.2% of the repertoires. The TCS score was defined as the ratio of F50 (clonal expansion) to E x V (chaos), calculated using BLOSUM62-based TCRdist between CDR3 peptides within each V-J. Welch's t-statistics and random forest reduced roughly 530 V-J features to 10 to 15, which were used in a naive Bayes classifier (R e1071). Using fastp at Q25 and MiXCR, TCRdb reprocessed the public reads and kept productive beta chains. Identical CDR3 protein sequences are pooled into one entry, listed with their most common genes and DNA. The V and J calls come from TCRdb's annotation, not from the publication. The sample table shows approximately 410,000 distinct CDR3 sequences, and 14% to 15% are seen once. Roughly 13% of the sample is held by the ten biggest clonotypes.

In its sample, this clonotype was seen a few times. The antigen it recognizes is unknown. The sample holds no much larger clone one base away, and base qualities are not on file. Moderately to severely active disease, a Clinical Activity Score of at least 3, a NOSPECS grade of at least 4, and a duration under 3 months were present in ophthalmopathy patients. Any patient with an uncontrolled infection, another autoimmune disease, pregnancy or lactation was excluded. Diagnoses relied on clinical symptoms, serum thyroxine and TRAb, thyroid ultrasound and orbital computed tomography. Ficoll-Paque density gradient centrifugation was used to isolate PBMCs from around 10 ml of fresh peripheral blood. Total RNA was extracted using Trizol reagent, and RNA quality was assessed on an Agilent 2100 Bioanalyzer.

Sequencing was done on a sample of blood. The V gene is TRBV20-1 and the J gene is TRBJ1-1, with no reliable assignment of the D segment. This sequence originates from a man younger than 30 with Graves' ophthalmopathy. The nucleotide sequence reads TGCAGCGTTGAAGATCGACTGAACACTGAAGCTTTCTTT. Translation gives CSVEDRLNTEAFF.